The source of this TCR beta chain is a study of cytomegalovirus exposure and HLA in healthy donors. Trimming removed 3 bases at V and 0 bases at J, with 12 bases between. The CDR3 has 16 residues. The germline CDR1 and CDR2 sequences are LNHDA and SQIVND (reference sequence). PCR amplification relied on 60 Vbeta primers (plus 13 Jbeta primers). Some clones are missing from TCRdb's copy, which holds only in-frame ones; the method was immunoSEQ multiplex PCR. There are over 100,000 clones in the sample; about 70% occur only once, and roughly 0.87% lies in the top ten. Sequencing input: PBMCs. The chain carries TRBV19 and TRBJ1-3; no clear D gene. This TCR came from a woman aged 30 to 39 in good health and CMV-seronegative. CDR3: CASSIGYSYSGNTIYF. The CDR3 region has the DNA TGTGCCAGTAGTATTGGGTACAGTTACTCTGGAAACACCATATATTTT.